This T cell receptor (beta chain) was recorded in a study of blood T cell repertoires in COVID-19. V lost 4 bases and J 7 bases, leaving 7 bases between the germline ends. In germline, CDR1 is LGHDT, CDR2 YNNKEL (reference sequence). The CDR3 consists of 12 residues. This clone has more than one count but fewer than ten. Clones were read by immunoSEQ multiplex PCR, and TCRdb kept only the in-frame ones, dropping some. Here the sample spans about 150,000 clones, about 90% being singletons. The rearrangement joins TRBV3-1 (or the pseudogene TRBV3-2) to TRBJ2-2, with a possible D match to TRBD1 (6 bases). This receptor was obtained from a man aged 45-65 years with acute or convalescent COVID-19. Sequencing input: peripheral blood. CDR3 in DNA: TGTGCCAGCAGCCGACAGGACGGGGAGCTGTTTTTT. Its translation: CASSRQDGELFF.